This T cell receptor (beta chain) was documented in a study of tumor-infiltrating lymphocytes in oesophageal squamous cell carcinoma. MiXCR was run by TCRdb on the PCR reads, yielding one entry per CDR3 protein. This sample has around 12,000 distinct CDR3 sequences, with about three fifths found just once. CDR1 and CDR2 (germline): SGHVS, FQNEAQ. The trim removed 4 bases at V and 4 bases at J, leaving 6 bases unmatched. The CDR3 runs 15 residues. By frequency in the sample, this clonotype is medium-sized. The J gene is TRBJ1-4, the V gene TRBV7-8, with 7 bases that match TRBD1. The sample taken for sequencing was esophageal tumor tissue. The TCR sequence derives from a female donor with esophageal squamous cell carcinoma. The CDR3 coding sequence is TGTGCCAGCAGCTGGAGGGACAGAGATAATGAAAAACTGTTTTTT. Encoded protein: CASSWRDRDNEKLFF.